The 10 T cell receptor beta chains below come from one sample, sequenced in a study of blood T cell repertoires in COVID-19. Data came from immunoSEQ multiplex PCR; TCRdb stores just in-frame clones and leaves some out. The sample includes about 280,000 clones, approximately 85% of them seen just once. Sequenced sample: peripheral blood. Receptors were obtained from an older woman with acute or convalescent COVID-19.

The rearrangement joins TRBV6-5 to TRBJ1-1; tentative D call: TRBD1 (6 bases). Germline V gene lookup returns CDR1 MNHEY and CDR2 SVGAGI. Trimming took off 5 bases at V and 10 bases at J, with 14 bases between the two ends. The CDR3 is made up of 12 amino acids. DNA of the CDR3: TGTGCCAGCAGTAAGGGGGTAGGGGCAGCTTTCTTT. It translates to CASSKGVGAAFF.

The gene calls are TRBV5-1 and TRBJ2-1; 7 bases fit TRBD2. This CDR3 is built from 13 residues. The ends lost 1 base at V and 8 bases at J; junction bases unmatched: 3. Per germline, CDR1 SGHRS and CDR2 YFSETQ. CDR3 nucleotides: TGCGCCAGCAGCTTGAGTAGCGGGCATGAGCAGTTCTTC. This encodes CASSLSSGHEQFF.

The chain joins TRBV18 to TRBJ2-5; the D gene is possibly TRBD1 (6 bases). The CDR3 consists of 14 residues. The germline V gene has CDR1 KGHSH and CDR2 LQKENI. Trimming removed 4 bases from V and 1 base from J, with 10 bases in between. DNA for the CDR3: TGTGCCAGCTCACGAACCAGGGGCCAAGAGACCCAGTACTTC. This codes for CASSRTRGQETQYF.

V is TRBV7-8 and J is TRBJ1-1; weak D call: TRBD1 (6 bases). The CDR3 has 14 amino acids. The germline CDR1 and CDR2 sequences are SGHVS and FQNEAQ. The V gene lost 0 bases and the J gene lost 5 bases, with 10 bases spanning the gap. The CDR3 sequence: CASSLATGRTEAFF. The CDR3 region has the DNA TGTGCCAGCAGCTTAGCGACAGGAAGGACTGAAGCTTTCTTT.

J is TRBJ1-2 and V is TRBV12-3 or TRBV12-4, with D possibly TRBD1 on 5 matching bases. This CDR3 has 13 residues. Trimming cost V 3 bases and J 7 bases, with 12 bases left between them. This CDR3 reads CASSFGQGIGYTF. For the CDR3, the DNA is TGTGCCAGCAGTTTTGGGCAGGGCATTGGCTACACCTTC.

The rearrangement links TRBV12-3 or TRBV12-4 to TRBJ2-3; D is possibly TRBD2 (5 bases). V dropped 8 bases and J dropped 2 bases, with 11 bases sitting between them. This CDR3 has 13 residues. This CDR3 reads CASPRLFTDTQYF. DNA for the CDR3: TGTGCCAGCCCTCGACTATTCACAGATACGCAGTATTTT.

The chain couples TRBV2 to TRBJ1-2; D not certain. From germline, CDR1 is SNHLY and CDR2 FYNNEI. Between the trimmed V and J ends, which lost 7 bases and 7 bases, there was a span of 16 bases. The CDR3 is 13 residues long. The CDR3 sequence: CASKEEGMGGYTF. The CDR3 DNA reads TGTGCCAGCAAAGAAGAGGGAATGGGTGGCTACACCTTC.

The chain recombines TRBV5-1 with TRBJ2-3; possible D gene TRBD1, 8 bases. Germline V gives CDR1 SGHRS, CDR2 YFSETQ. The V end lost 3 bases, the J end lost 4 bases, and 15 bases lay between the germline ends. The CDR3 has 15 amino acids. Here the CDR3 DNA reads TGCGCCAGCAGCTCCACAGGGGGGGGCGCAGATACGCAGTATTTT. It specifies CASSSTGGGADTQYF.

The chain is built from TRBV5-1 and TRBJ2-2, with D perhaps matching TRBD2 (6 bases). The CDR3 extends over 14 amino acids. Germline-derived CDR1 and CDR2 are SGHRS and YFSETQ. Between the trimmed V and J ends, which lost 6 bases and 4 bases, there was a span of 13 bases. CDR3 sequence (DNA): TGCGCCAGCACCAGCGGAGGGGCCACCGGGGAGCTGTTTTTT. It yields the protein CASTSGGATGELFF.

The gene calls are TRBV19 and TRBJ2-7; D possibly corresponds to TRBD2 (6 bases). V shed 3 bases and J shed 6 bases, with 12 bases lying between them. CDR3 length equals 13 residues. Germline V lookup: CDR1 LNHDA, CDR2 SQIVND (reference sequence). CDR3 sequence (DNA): TGTGCCAGTAGTATTGTCGGGGGAGGCGAGCAGTACTTC. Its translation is CASSIVGGGEQYF. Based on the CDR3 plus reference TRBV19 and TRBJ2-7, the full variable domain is DGGITQSPKYLFRKEGQNVTLSCEQNLNHDAMYWYRQDPGQGLRLIYYSQIVNDFQKGDIAEGYSVSREKKESFPLTVTSAQKNPTAFYLCASSIVGGGEQYFGPGTRLTVT.